Below are 7 T cell receptor beta chains sequenced from a single sample in a study of PD-1 blockade in mismatch repair-deficient tumors. TCRdb's copy holds only in-frame clones and misses some; the assay was immunoSEQ multiplex PCR. The table includes 40,000 or so clones, roughly 77% detected once. Sequenced material: peripheral blood, taken 4 weeks after starting pembrolizumab. These receptors came from an adult with mismatch repair-deficient cancer.

This clone qualifies as medium-sized. The genes are TRBV18 and TRBJ2-7, with D maybe TRBD2 (5 bases). Germline loops: CDR1 KGHSH, CDR2 LQKENI. V was trimmed by 4 bases and J by 0 bases, leaving 16 bases between them. CDR3 length equals 16 residues. CDR3: CASSLRSGRASYEQYF. As DNA, the CDR3 is TGTGCCAGCTCACTTCGGAGCGGAAGGGCCTCCTACGAGCAGTACTTC.

In its sample, this clone ranks as hyperexpanded. The genes are TRBV6-5 and TRBJ2-7, with 7 bases matching TRBD2. Germline V lookup: CDR1 MNHEY, CDR2 SVGAGI. This CDR3 is 15 amino acids long. Germline trimming cut 7 bases from V and 7 bases from J; bases unmatched to any gene: 16. The CDR3: CASTRSGTNLLEQYF. As DNA, the CDR3 is TGTGCCAGCACCCGATCCGGGACTAATTTGTTGGAGCAGTACTTC.

The genes are TRBV30 and TRBJ2-7; a possible D gene is TRBD2 (5 bases). The germline V and J ends were trimmed by 2 bases and 3 bases, with 8 bases remaining between them. CDR3 length: 12 amino acids. Germline V CDR1 and CDR2: GTSNPN, SVGIG (reference sequence). This CDR3 reads CAWSITSYEQYF. The CDR3 bases are TGTGCCTGGAGTATTACTAGCTACGAGCAGTACTTC. Complete variable domain (other parts from reference TRBV30 and TRBJ2-7): SQTIHQWPATLVQPVGSPLSLECTVEGTSNPNLYWYRQAAGRGLQLLFYSVGIGQISSEVPQNLSASRPQDRQFILSSKKLLLSDSGFYLCAWSITSYEQYFGPGTRLTVT.

J is TRBJ1-5 and V is TRBV6-5; 7 bases fit TRBD1. V shed 0 bases, J shed 6 bases, and the junction held 5 bases outside the gene matches. Germline V gene data show CDR1 as MNHEY and CDR2 as SVGAGI. The CDR3 covers 15 residues. As DNA, the CDR3 is TGTGCCAGCAGTTACTCTTCGACAGGGACTCAGCCCCAGCATTTT. This sequence encodes CASSYSSTGTQPQHF.

This clone was seen only a few times. The chain has TRBV7-9 and TRBJ1-1, with D unresolved. The CDR3 has 12 residues. Germline CDR1 SEHNR, CDR2 FQNEAQ (reference sequence). The V end was cut by 3 bases, the J end by 3 bases, with 5 bases between. In DNA, the CDR3 is TGTGCCAGCAGCTTTGCGGACACTGAAGCTTTCTTT. It codes for CASSFADTEAFF. The complete variable domain, with remaining parts taken from reference TRBV7-9 and TRBJ1-1, reads DTGVSQNPRHKITKRGQNVTFRCDPISEHNRLYWYRQTLGQGPEFLTYFQNEAQLEKSRLLSDRFSAERPKGSFSTLEIQRTEQGDSAMYLCASSFADTEAFFGQGTRLTVV.

V usage is TRBV6-6 and J usage is TRBJ2-7; D is possibly TRBD2 (6 bases). The CDR3 is made up of 13 amino acids. CDR1 is MNHNY and CDR2 is SVGAGI in the germline V gene (reference sequence). Trimming stripped 0 bases from V and 5 bases from J, with 8 bases between. This CDR3 is CASSYSGRHEQYF. The CDR3 DNA sequence: TGTGCCAGCAGTTACTCGGGGAGGCACGAGCAGTACTTC.

This chain's CDR3 is CASSVVAGSDTQYF. The DNA for the CDR3 is TGTGCCAGCAGCGTAGTTGCGGGGTCAGATACGCAGTATTTT. The chain joins TRBV9 to TRBJ2-3, with D possibly matching TRBD2 (6 bases). The V gene's germline CDR1 is SGDLS and CDR2 YYNGEE. The CDR3 loop spans 14 amino acids. Trimming pared 0 bases from V and 4 bases from J, leaving 9 bases between. The full variable domain, completed using reference TRBV9 and TRBJ2-3, is DSGVTQTPKHLITATGQRVTLRCSPRSGDLSVYWYQQSLDQGLQFLIQYYNGEERAKGNILERFSAQQFPDLHSELNLSSLELGDSALYFCASSVVAGSDTQYFGPGTRLTVL.